This T cell receptor (beta chain) was sequenced during a study of human T cells and chemical hapten exposure. Study background: Patients, chiefly female, had alopecia areata, totalis or universalis.

Findings and caveats of the study: Counts of TCRs above 1 in 1000 frequency stayed unchanged with DPC sensitization. Versus controls, expanded TCRs had significantly more large CDR3 similarity clusters.

TCRdb itself ran the RACE reads through MiXCR, one entry per CDR3 protein. The data contain 75,000 to 90,000 distinct CDR3 sequences, roughly 7.1% of them singletons. Time point defined: patch test 1, 2 weeks after DPC sensitization. Described treatment: therapeutic diphenylcyclopropenone sensitization with weekly scalp DPC. The V gene's germline CDR1 is PRHDT and CDR2 FYEKMQ (reference sequence). The CDR3 totals 15 residues. Trimming took 3 bases from V and 5 from J; bases not matched to a gene: 8. At least ten counts were recorded for this clonotype. Its antigen is undetermined. The genes are TRBV13 and TRBJ2-7, with TRBD1 matching over 9 bases. This sequence originates from a woman aged 25 to 39 with alopecia areata. Some clones in this sample may be carry-over from other donors' samples. The source material was whole blood, sampled in connection with sensitization to the hapten diphenylcyclopropenone (DPC). The CDR3 loop reads CASSFIGTGLNEQYF. CDR3 DNA sequence: TGTGCCAGCAGCTTCATTGGGACAGGGTTAAACGAGCAGTACTTC.